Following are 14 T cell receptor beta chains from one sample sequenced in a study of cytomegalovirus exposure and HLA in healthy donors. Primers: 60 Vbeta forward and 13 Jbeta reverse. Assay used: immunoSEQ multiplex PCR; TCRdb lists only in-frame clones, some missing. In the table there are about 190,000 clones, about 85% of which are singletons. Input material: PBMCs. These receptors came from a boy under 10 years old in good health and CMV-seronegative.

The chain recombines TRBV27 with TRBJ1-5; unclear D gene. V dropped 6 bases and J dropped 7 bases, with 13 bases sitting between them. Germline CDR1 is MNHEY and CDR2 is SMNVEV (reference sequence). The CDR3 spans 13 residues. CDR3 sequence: CASSVYPGQPQHF. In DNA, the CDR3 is TGTGCCAGCAGCGTTTACCCCGGGCAGCCCCAGCATTTT.

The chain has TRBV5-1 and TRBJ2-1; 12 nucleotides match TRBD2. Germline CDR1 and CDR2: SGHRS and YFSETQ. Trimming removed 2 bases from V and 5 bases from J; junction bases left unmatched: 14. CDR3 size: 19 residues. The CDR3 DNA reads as TGCGCCAGCAGCTTATTCGGTCTAGCGGGAGGGGTCGACAACAATGAGCAGTTCTTC. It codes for CASSLFGLAGGVDNNEQFF. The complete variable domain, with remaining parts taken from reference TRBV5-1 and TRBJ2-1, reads KAGVTQTPRYLIKTRGQQVTLSCSPISGHRSVSWYQQTPGQGLQFLFEYFSETQRNKGNFPGRFSGRQFSNSRSEMNVSTLELGDSALYLCASSLFGLAGGVDNNEQFFGPGTRLTVL.

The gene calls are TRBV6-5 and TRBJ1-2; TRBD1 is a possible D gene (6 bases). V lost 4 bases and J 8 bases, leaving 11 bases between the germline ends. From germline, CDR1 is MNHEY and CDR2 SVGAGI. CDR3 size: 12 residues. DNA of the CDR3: TGTGCCAGCAGTTTGGACAGAATCGGCTACACCTTC. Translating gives CASSLDRIGYTF.

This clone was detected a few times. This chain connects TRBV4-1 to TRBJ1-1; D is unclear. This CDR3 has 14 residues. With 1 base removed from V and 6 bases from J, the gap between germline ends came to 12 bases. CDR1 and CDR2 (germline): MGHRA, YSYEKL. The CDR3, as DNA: TGCGCCAGCAGCCAAGCCGGGTCAAGACCTGAAGCTTTCTTT. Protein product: CASSQAGSRPEAFF.

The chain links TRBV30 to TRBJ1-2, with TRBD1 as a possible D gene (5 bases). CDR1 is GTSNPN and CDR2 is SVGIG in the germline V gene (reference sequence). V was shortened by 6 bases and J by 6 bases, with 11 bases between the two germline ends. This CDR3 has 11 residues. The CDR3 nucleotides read TGTGCCTGTGGAGGGGACCATGGCTACACCTTC. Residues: CACGGDHGYTF.

The CDR3 sequence: CASSQGRGGWRHGYTF. The CDR3 DNA is TGTGCCAGCAGCCAAGGTCGTGGGGGGTGGAGGCATGGCTACACCTTC. V usage is TRBV16 and J usage is TRBJ1-2; TRBD1 might be the D (5 bases). The V and J ends lost 2 bases and 6 bases respectively, with 19 bases between them. This CDR3 contains 16 residues. CDR1 and CDR2 (germline): KGHSY, FQNENV. Full variable domain (remainder filled in from reference TRBV16 and TRBJ1-2): GEEVAQTPKHLVRGEGQKAKLYCAPIKGHSYVFWYQQVLKNEFKFLISFQNENVFDETGMPKERFSAKCLPNSPCSLEIQATKLEDSAVYFCASSQGRGGWRHGYTFGSGTRLTVV.

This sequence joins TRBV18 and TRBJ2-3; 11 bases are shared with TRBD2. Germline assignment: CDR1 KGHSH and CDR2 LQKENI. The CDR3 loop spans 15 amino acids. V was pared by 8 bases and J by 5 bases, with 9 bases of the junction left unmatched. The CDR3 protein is CASEKGGLAEDTQYF. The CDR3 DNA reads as TGTGCCAGCGAAAAAGGGGGACTAGCGGAAGATACGCAGTATTTT.

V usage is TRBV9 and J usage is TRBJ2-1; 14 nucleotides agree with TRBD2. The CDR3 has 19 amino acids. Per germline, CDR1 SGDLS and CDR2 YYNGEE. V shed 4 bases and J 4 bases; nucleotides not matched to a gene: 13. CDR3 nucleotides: TGTGCCAGCAGCTTTCGGACTAGCGGGAGGCCGATAAAGTACAATGAGCAGTTCTTC. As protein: CASSFRTSGRPIKYNEQFF.

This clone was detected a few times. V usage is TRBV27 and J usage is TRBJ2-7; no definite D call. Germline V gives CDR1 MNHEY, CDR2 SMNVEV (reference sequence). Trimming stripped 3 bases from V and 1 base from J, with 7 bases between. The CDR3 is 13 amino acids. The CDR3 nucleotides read TGTGCCAGCAGTTTCACAGTTTCCTACGAGCAGTACTTC. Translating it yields CASSFTVSYEQYF.

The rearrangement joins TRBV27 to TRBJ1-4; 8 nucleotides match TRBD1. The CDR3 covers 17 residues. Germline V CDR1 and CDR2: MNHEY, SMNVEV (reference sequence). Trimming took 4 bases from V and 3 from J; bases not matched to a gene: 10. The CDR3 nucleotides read TGTGCCAGCAGTTATCAGGGCCGACAGGGGTCTAATGAAAAACTGTTTTTT. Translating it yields CASSYQGRQGSNEKLFF. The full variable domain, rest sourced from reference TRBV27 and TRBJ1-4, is EAQVTQNPRYLITVTGKKLTVTCSQNMNHEYMSWYRQDPGLGLRQIYYSMNVEVTDKGDVPEGYKVSRKEKRNFPLILESPSPNQTSLYFCASSYQGRQGSNEKLFFGSGTQLSVL.

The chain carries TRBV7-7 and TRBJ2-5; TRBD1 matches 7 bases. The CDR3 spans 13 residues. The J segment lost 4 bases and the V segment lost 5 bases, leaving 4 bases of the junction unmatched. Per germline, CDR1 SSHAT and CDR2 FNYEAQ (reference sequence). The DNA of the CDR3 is TGTGCCAGCAGCCGACAGGGTGGAGAGACCCAGTACTTC. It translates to CASSRQGGETQYF.

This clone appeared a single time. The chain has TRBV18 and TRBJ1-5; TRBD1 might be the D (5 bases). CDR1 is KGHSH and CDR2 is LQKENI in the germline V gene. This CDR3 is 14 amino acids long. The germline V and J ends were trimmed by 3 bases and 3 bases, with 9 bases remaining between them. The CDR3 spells CASSPQGPNQPQHF. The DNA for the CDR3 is TGTGCCAGCTCACCCCAGGGCCCCAATCAGCCCCAGCATTTT.

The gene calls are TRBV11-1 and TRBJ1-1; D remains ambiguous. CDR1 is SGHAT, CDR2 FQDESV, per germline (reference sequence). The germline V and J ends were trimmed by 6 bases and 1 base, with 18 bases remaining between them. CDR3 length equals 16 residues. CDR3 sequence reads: CASRPRTGTPNTEAFF. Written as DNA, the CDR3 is TGTGCCAGCAGACCCCGGACTGGCACCCCGAACACTGAAGCTTTCTTT.

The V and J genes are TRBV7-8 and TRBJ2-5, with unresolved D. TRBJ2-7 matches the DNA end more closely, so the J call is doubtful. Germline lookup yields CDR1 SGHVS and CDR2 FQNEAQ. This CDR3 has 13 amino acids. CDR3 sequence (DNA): TGTGCCAGCAGCTCTCGGTCCTCCTACGAGCAGTACTTC. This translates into CASSSRSSYEQYF.